This TCR beta chain derives from a study of Ad26.COV2.S vaccination and SARS-CoV-2 variants. Method: immunoSEQ multiplex PCR; TCRdb's copy keeps in-frame clones and lacks some. This table holds more than 250,000 clones, 80% to 90% found once. Treatment reported: approximately 18 received Ad26.COV2.S at low or high dose, single or two shots; about 5 received placebo; per-sample allocation not given. Following the first vaccine or placebo injection, samples were taken on day 63. This CDR3 comprises 16 residues. Looked up from germline, CDR1 is SEHNR and CDR2 is FQNEAQ (reference sequence). The J segment lost 3 bases and the V segment lost 1 base, leaving 7 bases of the junction unmatched.

Sample: peripheral blood, taken in a trial of Ad26.COV2.S vaccine versus placebo. The chain is built from TRBV7-9 and TRBJ1-2; TRBD1 agrees at 8 bases. The sequence derives from a person aged 18-65 years who received the Ad26.COV2.S COVID-19 vaccine or a placebo. CDR3 sequence: CASSLGQGLEDYGYTF. The CDR3, as DNA: TGTGCCAGCAGCTTAGGACAGGGGTTGGAGGACTATGGCTACACCTTC.